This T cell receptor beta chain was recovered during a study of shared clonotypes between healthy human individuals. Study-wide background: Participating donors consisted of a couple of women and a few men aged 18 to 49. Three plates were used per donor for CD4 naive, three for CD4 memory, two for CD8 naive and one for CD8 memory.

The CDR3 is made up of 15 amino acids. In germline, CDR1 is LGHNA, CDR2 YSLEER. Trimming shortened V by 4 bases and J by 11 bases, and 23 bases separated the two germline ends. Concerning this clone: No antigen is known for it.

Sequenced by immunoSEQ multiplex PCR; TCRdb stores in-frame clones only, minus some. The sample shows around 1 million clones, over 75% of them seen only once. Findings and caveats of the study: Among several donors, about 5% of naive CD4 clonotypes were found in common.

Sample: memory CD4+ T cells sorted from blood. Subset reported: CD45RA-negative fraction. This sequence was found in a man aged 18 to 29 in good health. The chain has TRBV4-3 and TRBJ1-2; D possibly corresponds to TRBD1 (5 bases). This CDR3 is CASSPYLRDGGLYTF. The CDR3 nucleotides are TGCGCCAGCAGCCCCTACCTCCGGGACGGAGGGTTATACACCTTC.